One sample yielded the 18 T cell receptor beta chains listed below, sequenced in a study of T cell clonality in common variable immunodeficiency (dated by TCRdb to about 2015). Library construction relied on the immunoSEQ multiplex PCR assay. Entries here come from immuneACCESS through TCRdb and include only in-frame sequences with V and J called. Some clones fail to appear in such tables; in the studies checked, an unresolved V gene covers under half of the shortfall, and the cause of the remainder is unknown. The sample comprises around 45,000 clones, and every one was counted more than once. The ten largest clones take up about 3% of the sample. Source material: peripheral blood mononuclear cells. Source of these receptors: a person aged 18-69 years in good health.

This clone was detected many times. The CDR3 bases that were read are TGTGCCAGCAGTGAACAGGCCAGGGGTCAGCCC. Translation: CASSEQARGQP. The CDR3 reads in full as CASSEQARGQPQHF. The V call is TRBV6-1, the J call TRBJ1-5; D perhaps matches TRBD1 (6 bases). From the germline J gene comes the end of the CDR3, since the read stops 3 residues before it. V dropped 2 bases and J dropped 6 bases, with 11 bases sitting between them. Germline V gives CDR1 MNHNS, CDR2 SASEGT. The CDR3 is made up of 14 amino acids.

This clone has at least ten counts. The CDR3 end falls 3 residues outside the read, so it is completed with the germline J gene. This rearrangement joins TRBV19 to TRBJ1-2, with 8 bases identical to TRBD1. The CDR3 sequence is 14 residues long. The germline CDR1 and CDR2 sequences are LNHDA and SQIVND (reference sequence). The part of the CDR3 DNA that was read is TGTGCCAGTAGTATTCGACAGGGGCCAGCGGGC. Its protein is CASSIRQGPAG. The whole CDR3 sequence is CASSIRQGPAGYTF.

This clone has a count of ten or more. The read falls 3 residues short of the CDR3 end, and the missing part is taken from the germline J gene. The chain is built from TRBV19 and TRBJ2-3, with TRBD1 matching 7 bases. The CDR3 extends over 15 amino acids. Per the germline V gene, CDR1 is LNHDA and CDR2 is SQIVND (reference sequence). Losses at the gene ends were 4 bases for V and 2 bases for J; bases not matched to a gene: 6. The sequenced CDR3 bases are TGTGCCAGTAGTAGCCAGGGGGACGACACAGATACG. Translation: CASSSQGDDTDT. The complete CDR3 reads CASSSQGDDTDTQYF. Filled out from reference TRBV19 and TRBJ2-3, the complete variable domain reads DGGITQSPKYLFRKEGQNVTLSCEQNLNHDAMYWYRQDPGQGLRLIYYSQIVNDFQKGDIAEGYSVSREKKESFPLTVTSAQKNPTAFYLCASSSQGDDTDTQYFGPGTRLTVL.

This clone has a count of ten or more. The read is 3 residues too short to cover the CDR3 end, so that end is filled in from the germline J gene. The rearrangement joins TRBV6-1 to TRBJ2-1; TRBD1 matches 9 bases. The germline V gene has CDR1 MNHNS and CDR2 SASEGT. This CDR3 has 16 residues. With V trimmed by 0 bases and J by 4 bases, 4 bases remained unmatched. CDR3 DNA (partial): TGTGCCAGCAGTGAAGCTACGGGACAGGGTTACAATGAG. As protein: CASSEATGQGYNE. The full CDR3 is CASSEATGQGYNEQFF.

This clone was detected ten times or more. The read is 3 residues too short to cover the CDR3 end, so that end is filled in from the germline J gene. The V and J genes are TRBV19 and TRBJ2-6; a weak D match, TRBD2 (6 bases). The CDR3 runs to 15 residues. Deletions cut 7 bases from V and 4 bases from J, with 14 bases between. CDR1 and CDR2 from the germline V gene are LNHDA and SQIVND (reference sequence). CDR3 bases read: TGTGCCAGTACCTACGGCGGGGCCGGGGCCAACGTC. Residues: CASTYGGAGANV. The full CDR3 sequence reads CASTYGGAGANVLTF.

At least ten counts were recorded for this clone. The read terminates 3 residues ahead of where the CDR3 ends, so the germline J gene completes it. The chain joins TRBV29-1 to TRBJ2-5, with 9 bases matching TRBD2. CDR3 size: 15 residues. The junction had 7 bases not matched to a gene; V was cut back by 4 bases and J by 1 base. Per germline, CDR1 SQVTM and CDR2 ANQGSEA. The CDR3 is CSVAPSGEPQETQYF. The CDR3 bases that were read are TGCAGCGTTGCACCTAGCGGGGAACCCCAAGAGACC.

This clone was seen only a few times. From the germline J gene comes the end of the CDR3, since the read stops 3 residues before it. The rearrangement joins TRBV5-1 to TRBJ2-7, with D perhaps TRBD1 (5 bases). CDR1 and CDR2 (germline): SGHRS, YFSETQ. Trimming took 4 bases from V and 4 from J, leaving 15 bases between them. The CDR3 covers 14 residues. The CDR3 protein is CASSGRTPGYEQYF. The CDR3 DNA, read in part, is TGCGCCAGCAGCGGACGAACTCCAGGGTACGAG.

This clone occurred many times. The sequence runs out 3 residues before the end of the CDR3; the remainder is reconstructed from the germline J gene. The rearrangement joins TRBV5-1 to TRBJ1-6, with D possibly TRBD1 on 5 matching bases. Looked up from germline, CDR1 is SGHRS and CDR2 is YFSETQ. The CDR3 spans 14 residues. The V and J ends lost 5 bases and 9 bases respectively, with 15 bases between them. The CDR3 loop reads CASSIGGGGSPLHF. The covered CDR3 bases are TGCGCCAGCAGTATCGGCGGGGGAGGTTCACCC.

This clone appeared a few times. The read terminates 3 residues ahead of where the CDR3 ends, so the germline J gene completes it. The chain joins TRBV16 to TRBJ1-3; the D is unclear. Trimming stripped 1 base from V and 2 bases from J, with 9 bases between. The CDR3 extends over 15 amino acids. The germline V gene encodes CDR1 KGHSY and CDR2 FQNENV. CDR3 DNA (partial): TGTGCCAGCAGCCAATGGCGGGTCCCTGGAAACACC. As protein: CASSQWRVPGNT. The full CDR3 sequence reads CASSQWRVPGNTIYF. Based on the CDR3 plus reference TRBV16 and TRBJ1-3, the full variable domain is GEEVAQTPKHLVRGEGQKAKLYCAPIKGHSYVFWYQQVLKNEFKFLISFQNENVFDETGMPKERFSAKCLPNSPCSLEIQATKLEDSAVYFCASSQWRVPGNTIYFGEGSWLTVV.

This clone was found many times. Read sequence stops 3 residues before the CDR3 end, and the germline J gene provides the missing end. The chain combines TRBV19 with TRBJ2-5; 7 bases are a match to TRBD1. Germline V gives CDR1 LNHDA, CDR2 SQIVND (reference sequence). Unmatched junction bases numbered 9, after V lost 7 bases and J lost 1 base. There are 15 residues in the CDR3. The sequenced CDR3 bases are TGTGCCAGTACCCTGACAGGGCGCACCCAAGAGACC. Protein: CASTLTGRTQET. The CDR3 in full is CASTLTGRTQETQYF.

Many counts were recorded for this clone. The read ends 3 residues before the CDR3 terminus; that terminus is restored from the germline J gene. The chain joins TRBV7-3 to TRBJ2-5; 11 bases line up with TRBD2. The CDR3 consists of 15 residues. Germline values: CDR1 SGHTA, CDR2 FQGTGA. Losses at the gene ends were 4 bases for V and 5 bases for J; bases not matched to a gene: 6. The DNA read from the CDR3 is TGTGCCAGCAGCTGGGGCCCTAGCGGGGGGGAGACC. Translation: CASSWGPSGGET. The full CDR3 sequence reads CASSWGPSGGETQYF.

This clone has a count of ten or more. Read data end 3 residues before the CDR3 end; the end is taken from the germline J gene. Other nucleotide sequences from this sample produce the same CDR3. This rearrangement joins TRBV7-9 to TRBJ1-1, with D unresolved. CDR1 and CDR2 (germline): SEHNR, FQNEAQ (reference sequence). The CDR3 is 12 amino acids. V lost 3 bases and J 1 base, leaving 3 bases between the germline ends. The CDR3 loop reads CASSFKNTEAFF. The CDR3 DNA, read in part, is TGTGCCAGCAGCTTTAAGAACACTGAA. The full variable domain, completed using reference TRBV7-9 and TRBJ1-1, is DTGVSQNPRHKITKRGQNVTFRCDPISEHNRLYWYRQTLGQGPEFLTYFQNEAQLEKSRLLSDRFSAERPKGSFSTLEIQRTEQGDSAMYLCASSFKNTEAFFGQGTRLTVV.

This clone was observed a handful of times. Read data end 3 residues before the CDR3 end; the end is taken from the germline J gene. The same CDR3 can be traced to other DNA sequences in this sample. The rearrangement links TRBV6-1 to TRBJ2-4; perhaps TRBD1 as D (6 bases). This CDR3 spans 14 amino acids. CDR1 and CDR2 (germline): MNHNS, SASEGT. Incomplete CDR3 DNA: TGTGCCAGCAGTGAAGGAACAGGGCTCTATGGT. It codes for CASSEGTGLYG. The full-length CDR3 reads as CASSEGTGLYGQYF.

This clone was detected many times. The DNA ends 3 residues before the CDR3 does, and the rest of the CDR3 is filled in from the germline J gene. V and J are TRBV7-9 and TRBJ1-2; 8 bases fit TRBD1. The junction had 8 bases not matched to a gene; V was cut back by 6 bases and J by 5 bases. This CDR3 spans 14 amino acids. CDR1 and CDR2 from the germline V gene are SEHNR and FQNEAQ (reference sequence). The part of the CDR3 DNA that was read is TGTGCCAGCAGAGGACAGGGTGGGGGGTATGGC. This codes for CASRGQGGGYG. The CDR3 in its entirety is CASRGQGGGYGYTF.

This clone showed up many times. The read is 3 residues too short to cover the CDR3 end, so that end is filled in from the germline J gene. V gene TRBV5-4 combines with J gene TRBJ1-3, with D perhaps matching TRBD1 (6 bases). Germline CDR1 and CDR2: SGHNT and YYREEE (reference sequence). This CDR3 comprises 16 residues. V lost 5 bases and J lost 4, with 19 bases in between. This CDR3 is CASSKDSPRLGNTIYF. The sequenced part of the CDR3 DNA is TGTGCCAGCAGTAAGGACAGTCCTCGTCTCGGAAACACC.

The table lists this clone with many counts. CDR3 sequence reads: CSSIAGDFYEQYF. The sequenced CDR3 bases are TGCAGTTCTATAGCGGGGGACTTCTACGAG. The gene calls are TRBV20-1 and TRBJ2-7, with TRBD2 matching 9 bases. The read ends 3 residues shy of where the CDR3 ends; the end is completed using the germline J gene. The CDR3 contains 13 residues. Germline CDR1 is DFQATT and CDR2 is SNEGSKA (reference sequence). Losses at the gene ends were 8 bases for V and 3 bases for J; bases not matched to a gene: 8.

This clone was picked up many times. Coverage ceases 3 residues before the CDR3 finishes, and the germline J gene fills in the end. The chain combines TRBV5-6 with TRBJ2-5; 11 bases are shared with TRBD2. The CDR3 totals 15 residues. The ends lost 3 bases at V and 2 bases at J; junction bases unmatched: 3. Germline lookup yields CDR1 SGHDT and CDR2 YYEEEE. The CDR3 bases that were read are TGTGCCAGCAGCTCAATAGCGGGAGGGCAAGAGACC. Protein product: CASSSIAGGQET. The entire CDR3 protein is CASSSIAGGQETQYF.

In its sample, this clone was seen many times. The observed sequence ends 3 residues before the CDR3 terminus, with the missing tail filled in from the germline J gene. The V call is TRBV20-1, the J call TRBJ1-1; D remains ambiguous. The V and J ends lost 8 bases and 7 bases respectively, with 17 bases between them. The CDR3 is 12 residues long. CDR1 is DFQATT and CDR2 is SNEGSKA in the germline V gene (reference sequence). The covered CDR3 bases are TGCAGTATACCGACATCCCTAAATGAA. This gives the protein CSIPTSLNE. The full CDR3 is CSIPTSLNEAFF.